These T cell receptor beta chains were read from a single sample in a study of blood T cells in healthy people across ages. TCRdb re-called the 5' RACE reads with MiXCR, one entry per CDR3 protein. Of 1.5 million to 2 million distinct CDR3 sequences detected, 49% appear once; the ten largest clones hold approximately 2%. The sequenced sample consisted of blood. The receptors originated from a woman between 35 and 50 years old in good health. Both conserved end residues are part of each CDR3. The D gene is left open where the match is weak. Size values are once, few and many counts, or a class for expanded clones, and some rows have none.

V gene: TRBV4-1
D gene: TRBD2
J gene: TRBJ2-1
clone size: few
CDR3 protein: CASSHGPLGGLENEQFF
CDR3 DNA: TGCGCCAGCAGCCATGGACCTTTGGGGGGGTTAGAAAATGAGCAGTTCTTC

V gene: TRBV28
D gene: .
J gene: TRBJ1-6
clone size: .
CDR3 protein: CASSFLQGGNSPLHF
CDR3 DNA: TGTGCCAGCAGTTTTTTACAGGGTGGTAATTCACCCCTCCACTTT

V gene: TRBV11-2
D gene: .
J gene: TRBJ2-1
clone size: .
CDR3 protein: CASSLGQGYAMFF
CDR3 DNA: TGTGCCAGCAGCTTAGGTCAGGGGTATGCTATGTTCTTC

V gene: TRBV12-3/TRBV12-4
D gene: .
J gene: TRBJ1-2
clone size: .
CDR3 protein: CASSYLPGRYGYTF
CDR3 DNA: TGTGCCAGCAGTTATTTACCAGGGAGGTATGGCTACACCTTC

V gene: TRBV20-1
D gene: TRBD2
J gene: TRBJ2-3
clone size: .
CDR3 protein: CSAKKAGDTDTQYF
CDR3 DNA: TGCAGTGCCAAAAAGGCGGGGGACACAGATACGCAGTATTTT

V gene: TRBV6-4
D gene: TRBD1
J gene: TRBJ2-7
clone size: .
CDR3 protein: CAGSVLPTGLQVSYNEQYF
CDR3 DNA: TGTGCCGGCAGTGTCCTACCGACAGGGTTGCAAGTCTCCTACAATGAGCAGTACTTC

V gene: TRBV10-1
D gene: .
J gene: TRBJ2-5
clone size: few
CDR3 protein: CASSAGASETQYF
CDR3 DNA: TGCGCCAGCTCGGCCGGCGCTTCGGAGACCCAGTACTTC

V gene: TRBV7-2
D gene: .
J gene: TRBJ2-3
clone size: few
CDR3 protein: CASSPRQYTDTQYF
CDR3 DNA: TGTGCCAGCAGCCCCCGACAGTACACAGATACGCAGTATTTT

V gene: TRBV7-2
D gene: .
J gene: TRBJ2-7
clone size: many
CDR3 protein: CASGNYEQYF
CDR3 DNA: TGTGCCTCGGGGAACTACGAGCAGTACTTC

V gene: TRBV10-3
D gene: .
J gene: TRBJ1-5
clone size: .
CDR3 protein: CAISESEGRALGNQPQHF
CDR3 DNA: TGTGCCATCAGTGAGTCGGAGGGTCGGGCTCTTGGCAATCAGCCCCAGCATTTT

V gene: TRBV20-1
D gene: .
J gene: TRBJ1-2
clone size: .
CDR3 protein: CSARDDVSGYTF
CDR3 DNA: TGCAGTGCTAGAGATGATGTGAGTGGCTACACCTTC

V gene: TRBV2
D gene: .
J gene: TRBJ1-2
clone size: once
CDR3 protein: CASKNRAYGYTF
CDR3 DNA: TGTGCCAGCAAAAACAGGGCTTATGGCTACACCTTC

V gene: TRBV20-1
D gene: .
J gene: TRBJ2-1
clone size: .
CDR3 protein: CSARGGGRQDYDEQFF
CDR3 DNA: TGCAGTGCTAGAGGGGGGGGCCGGCAAGACTACGATGAGCAGTTCTTC

V gene: TRBV29-1
D gene: .
J gene: TRBJ1-2
clone size: few
CDR3 protein: CSVQLRESSYGYTF
CDR3 DNA: TGCAGCGTTCAGCTCAGGGAGTCGAGCTATGGCTACACCTTC

V gene: TRBV6-5
D gene: .
J gene: TRBJ1-1
clone size: .
CDR3 protein: CASSYSGYPNTEAFF
CDR3 DNA: TGTGCCAGCAGTTACTCGGGGTACCCTAACACTGAAGCTTTCTTT

V gene: TRBV15
D gene: .
J gene: TRBJ2-2
clone size: .
CDR3 protein: CATSRVSNTGELFF
CDR3 DNA: TGTGCCACCAGCAGAGTTTCGAACACCGGGGAGCTGTTTTTT